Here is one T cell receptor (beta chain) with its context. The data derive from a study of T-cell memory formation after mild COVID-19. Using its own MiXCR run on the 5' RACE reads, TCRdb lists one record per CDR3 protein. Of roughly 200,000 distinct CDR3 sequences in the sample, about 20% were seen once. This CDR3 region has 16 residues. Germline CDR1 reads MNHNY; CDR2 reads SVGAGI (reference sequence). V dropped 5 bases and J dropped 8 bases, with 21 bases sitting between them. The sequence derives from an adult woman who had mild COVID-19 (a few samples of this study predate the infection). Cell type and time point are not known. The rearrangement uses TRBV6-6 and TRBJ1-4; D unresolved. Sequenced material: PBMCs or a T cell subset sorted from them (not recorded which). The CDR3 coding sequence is TGTGCCAGCAGTCAGACGGGTACTCAGTCGCGGGAAAAACTGTTTTTT. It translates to CASSQTGTQSREKLFF.